This T cell receptor (beta chain) was found in a study of T cell repertoires in cytomegalovirus infection. Whole-study context: It was recently identified HLA-C-restricted and well-studied HLA-B-restricted CMV epitopes that the study used. The public TCR beta signatures pointed to both CMV infection and matching HLA type.

Only a few counts were recorded for this clonotype. Its target is unknown. The CDR3 length is 15 residues. The V end was cut by 5 bases, the J end by 5 bases, with 15 bases between. Germline V gene sequence: CDR1 SGHTA, CDR2 FQGTGA. TCRdb independently ran MiXCR on the reads; one entry per CDR3 protein. The repertoire holds approximately 910,000 distinct CDR3 sequences, with about a third as singletons. The receptor's source is a human donor in good health (CMV status not recorded). Some clones in this sample may be carry-over from other donors' samples. The genes are TRBV7-3 and TRBJ2-2; D is perhaps TRBD1 or TRBD2 (5 bases each). The sample here was cultured CD8+ T cells from PBMCs, taken from culture after CMV antigen stimulation. CDR3 DNA sequence: TGTGCCAGCAGCACCAAAGGGACGGAGACCGGGGAGCTGTTTTTT. Translation gives CASSTKGTETGELFF.